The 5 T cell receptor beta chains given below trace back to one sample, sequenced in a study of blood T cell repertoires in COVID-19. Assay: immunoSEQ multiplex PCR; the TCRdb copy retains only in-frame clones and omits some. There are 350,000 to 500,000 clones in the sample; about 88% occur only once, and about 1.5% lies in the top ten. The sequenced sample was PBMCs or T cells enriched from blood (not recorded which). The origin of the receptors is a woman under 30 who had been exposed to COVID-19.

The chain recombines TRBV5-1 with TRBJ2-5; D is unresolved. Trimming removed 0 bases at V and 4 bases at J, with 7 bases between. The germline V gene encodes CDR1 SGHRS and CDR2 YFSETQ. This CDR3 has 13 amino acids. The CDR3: CASSLAVSETQYF. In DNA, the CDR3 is TGCGCCAGCAGCTTGGCGGTCTCAGAGACCCAGTACTTC. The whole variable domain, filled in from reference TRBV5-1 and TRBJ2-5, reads KAGVTQTPRYLIKTRGQQVTLSCSPISGHRSVSWYQQTPGQGLQFLFEYFSETQRNKGNFPGRFSGRQFSNSRSEMNVSTLELGDSALYLCASSLAVSETQYFGPGTRLLVL.

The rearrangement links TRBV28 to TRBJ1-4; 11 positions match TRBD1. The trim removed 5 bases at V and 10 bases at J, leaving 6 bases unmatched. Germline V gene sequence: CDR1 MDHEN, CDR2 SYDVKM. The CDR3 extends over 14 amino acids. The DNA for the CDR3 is TGTGCCAGCAGTCCGGGACAGGGGGGCGGAAAACTGTTTTTT. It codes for CASSPGQGGGKLFF.

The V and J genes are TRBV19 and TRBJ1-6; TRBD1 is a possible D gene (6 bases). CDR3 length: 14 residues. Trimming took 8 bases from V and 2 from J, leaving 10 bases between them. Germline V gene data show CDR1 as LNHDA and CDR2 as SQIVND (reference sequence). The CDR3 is CASDDRTYNSPLHF. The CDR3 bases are TGTGCCAGTGATGACAGGACCTATAATTCACCCCTCCACTTT.

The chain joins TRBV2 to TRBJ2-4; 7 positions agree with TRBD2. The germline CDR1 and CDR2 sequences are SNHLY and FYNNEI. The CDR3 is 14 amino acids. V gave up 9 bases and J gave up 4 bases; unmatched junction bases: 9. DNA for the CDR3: TGTGCCAGTCAGATTACTAGCGTAAAAAACATTCAGTACTTC. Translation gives CASQITSVKNIQYF.

The CDR3 coding sequence is TGTGCCAGCAGCCCGGACAGTAACTATGGCTACACCTTC. Its translation is CASSPDSNYGYTF. The chain links TRBV7-8 to TRBJ1-2; tentative D call: TRBD1 (6 bases). The CDR3 sequence is 13 residues long. Trimming cost V 5 bases and J 1 base, with 8 bases left between them. In germline, CDR1 is SGHVS, CDR2 FQNEAQ. The full variable domain, with the rest looked up from reference TRBV7-8 and TRBJ1-2, is GAGVSQSPRYKVAKRGQDVALRCDPISGHVSLFWYQQALGQGPEFLTYFQNEAQLDKSGLPSDRFFAERPEGSVSTLKIQRTQQEDSAVYLCASSPDSNYGYTFGSGTRLTVV.